What follows are 8 T cell receptor beta chains derived from one specimen sequenced in a study of naive and memory T cell subsets. Overall study results and limits: A few larger clonotypes appeared in naive repertoires, especially CD8, possibly memory cells re-expressing CD45RA.

Two oligonucleotides, mixed equimolar, formed the beta constant-region primer covering TRBC1 and TRBC2. Nested alpha and beta constant-region primers with the SP2 primer drove four PCR rounds on ligated cDNA. From the UMI-ligation and nested PCR reads, TCRdb called clonotypes with MiXCR, one entry per CDR3 protein. The data contain approximately 140,000 distinct CDR3 sequences, roughly 23% of them singletons. For these receptors, no antigen is known. The sequenced sample consisted of naive CD4+ T cells from blood. The receptors originated from a human donor in good health.

CDR3 sequence: CAISEYRDTQYF. CDR3 DNA: TGTGCCATCAGTGAGTACAGAGATACGCAGTATTTT. The rearrangement uses TRBV10-3 and TRBJ2-3; D not certain. Deletions cut 1 base from V and 5 bases from J, with 4 bases between. The germline V gene has CDR1 ENHRY and CDR2 SYGVKD. This CDR3 is 12 amino acids long.

This clonotype was detected many times. The V gene is TRBV7-6, the J gene TRBJ2-1; D might be TRBD2 (5 bases). This CDR3 has 15 amino acids. Between the trimmed V and J ends, which lost 5 bases and 1 base, there was a span of 12 bases. The V gene's germline CDR1 is SGHVS and CDR2 FNYEAQ. CDR3 in DNA: TGTGCCAGCAGCCGAATAACGGGATCCTACAATGAGCAGTTCTTC. Its protein product is CASSRITGSYNEQFF.

The rearrangement links TRBV20-1 to TRBJ2-3, with unresolved D. Between the trimmed V and J ends, which lost 6 bases and 4 bases, there was a span of 20 bases. This CDR3 is built from 15 residues. Germline assignment: CDR1 DFQATT and CDR2 SNEGSKA (reference sequence). This CDR3 is CSAGPQRIGPDTQYF. CDR3 in DNA: TGCAGTGCCGGGCCGCAGAGAATTGGTCCAGATACGCAGTATTTT.

This clonotype was seen many times. This chain uses TRBV20-1 with TRBJ2-1, with unresolved D. Germline V gene data show CDR1 as DFQATT and CDR2 as SNEGSKA (reference sequence). The CDR3 is 14 amino acids. With 8 bases removed from V and 4 bases from J, the gap between germline ends came to 18 bases. This chain's CDR3 is CSLPSSRRYNEQFF. The CDR3 DNA reads TGCAGTCTCCCGAGTAGCCGGCGGTACAATGAGCAGTTCTTC.

There are a few counts of this clonotype. The chain has TRBV20-1 and TRBJ1-5; D unclear. The CDR3 extends over 12 amino acids. V gave up 4 bases and J gave up 5 bases, with 9 bases separating them. Germline lookup yields CDR1 DFQATT and CDR2 SNEGSKA (reference sequence). CDR3 coding DNA: TGCAGTGCTACTTCAGGTGATCAGCCCCAGCATTTT. Amino acids: CSATSGDQPQHF.

This clonotype was detected many times. The chain joins TRBV7-2 to TRBJ1-5, with D uncertain. CDR3 length equals 13 residues. V dropped 4 bases and J dropped 1 base, with 5 bases sitting between them. Germline V gene data show CDR1 as SGHTA and CDR2 as FQGNSA. This CDR3 reads CASSYRSNQPQHF. For the CDR3, the DNA is TGTGCCAGCAGCTACCGGAGCAATCAGCCCCAGCATTTT.

This clonotype has more than one count but fewer than ten. J is TRBJ2-1 and V is TRBV30; D is unresolved. Germline V gene lookup returns CDR1 GTSNPN and CDR2 SVGIG (reference sequence). This CDR3 is built from 12 residues. Trimming shortened V by 2 bases and J by 8 bases, and 10 bases separated the two germline ends. CDR3 DNA: TGTGCCTGGAGTAGGGCAGAAGATGAGCAGTTCTTC. The encoded protein is CAWSRAEDEQFF.

This clonotype has only a few counts. This chain connects TRBV6-5 to TRBJ2-4; D is possibly TRBD2 (6 bases). The CDR3 covers 14 residues. Germline V gives CDR1 MNHEY, CDR2 SVGAGI. Trimming cost V 4 bases and J 2 bases, with 9 bases left between them. CDR3 residues: CASSSGTSKNIQYF. The CDR3 region has the DNA TGTGCCAGCAGTTCCGGGACTTCCAAAAACATTCAGTACTTC.